This entry concerns a single TCR beta chain. The data were taken from a study of technical replicates of blood from a few donors. Germline V gives CDR1 SGHAT, CDR2 FQNNGV. Trimming took off 3 bases at V and 4 bases at J, with 12 bases between the two ends. The CDR3 covers 14 residues. The table came from immunoSEQ multiplex PCR; TCRdb's copy has only in-frame clones and leaves some out. Here the sample spans tens of thousands of clones, nearly 98% being singletons. J is TRBJ1-2 and V is TRBV11-2; the D gene is possibly TRBD1 (6 bases). Sequencing was done on a sample of T cells isolated from PBMCs. The receptor's source is a human donor in good health. CDR3 DNA sequence: TGTGCCAGCAGCTTGGGGCAAGGGGGCTATGGCTACACCTTC. As protein: CASSLGQGGYGYTF.